Each of the 31 T cell receptor beta chains below was sequenced from the same sample in a study of blood T cell repertoires in COVID-19. Generated by immunoSEQ multiplex PCR, the TCRdb table keeps only in-frame clones and is missing some. The data show about 140,000 clones, almost 80% seen once. Material for sequencing was PBMCs or T cells enriched from blood (not recorded which). These receptors all come from a woman aged 45-65 years who had recovered from COVID-19.

The chain is built from TRBV25-1 and TRBJ1-1; D not resolved. This CDR3 is 9 amino acids long. Trimming removed 7 bases from V and 7 bases from J, with 4 bases in between. The germline gives CDR1 MGHDK, CDR2 SYGVNS. The CDR3 DNA reads as TGTGCCAGCACCCATGAAGCTTTCTTT. This sequence encodes CASTHEAFF.

The chain has TRBV28 and TRBJ2-7; D perhaps matches TRBD2 (6 bases). V lost 7 bases to trimming and J lost 3 bases, with 22 bases between them. The CDR3 loop spans 16 amino acids. Germline lookup yields CDR1 MDHEN and CDR2 SYDVKM. CDR3 loop: CASTGGAGTGLYEQYF. The CDR3 DNA reads as TGTGCCAGCACCGGGGGAGCCGGGACCGGGCTCTACGAGCAGTACTTC.

This rearrangement joins TRBV29-1 to TRBJ2-2; the match to TRBD1 covers 10 bases. With 4 bases clipped from V and 5 bases from J, the junction kept 1 base outside the gene matches. CDR1 is SQVTM and CDR2 is ANQGSEA in the germline V gene. The CDR3 totals 13 residues. CDR3 region: CSVAGQGTGELFF. CDR3 bases: TGCAGCGTTGCGGGACAGGGGACCGGGGAGCTGTTTTTT.

This chain links TRBV7-3 with TRBJ1-1, with TRBD1 identical over 9 bases. The V gene's germline CDR1 is SGHTA and CDR2 FQGTGA. V shed 3 bases, J shed 3 bases, and the junction held 2 bases outside the gene matches. The CDR3 consists of 14 residues. The CDR3: CASSLGQGHTEAFF. DNA of the CDR3: TGTGCCAGCAGCTTGGGACAGGGTCACACTGAAGCTTTCTTT.

The chain joins TRBV18 to TRBJ1-1; D is possibly TRBD1 (5 bases). V was trimmed by 4 bases and J by 5 bases, leaving 11 bases between them. This CDR3 is built from 13 residues. CDR1 is KGHSH, CDR2 LQKENI, per germline. The CDR3 spells CASSQGSGTEAFF. CDR3 nucleotide sequence: TGTGCCAGCTCACAGGGGTCAGGTACTGAAGCTTTCTTT.

This clone was seen only once. This may arise from a read error, as a much more abundant clone is one base away. The sample carries other DNA sequences with the same CDR3. The chain has TRBV30 and TRBJ1-2, with D maybe TRBD1 (6 bases). Trimming removed 3 bases at V and 2 bases at J, with 16 bases between. Germline V gene lookup returns CDR1 GTSNPN and CDR2 SVGIG (reference sequence). CDR3 length equals 15 residues. The DNA for the CDR3 is TGTGCCTGGAGCGTACGGGGGGGGGCGAACTATGGCTACACCTTC. This translates into CAWSVRGGANYGYTF.

The chain has TRBV2 and TRBJ2-7, with unresolved D. V lost 8 bases and J lost 2, with 10 bases in between. CDR3 size: 12 residues. Germline CDR1 is SNHLY and CDR2 is FYNNEI. CDR3 in DNA: TGTGCCAGCCTTCTCGAGGCCTACGAGCAGTACTTC. Translating gives CASLLEAYEQYF.

This clone was counted between two and nine times. The chain couples TRBV28 to TRBJ2-7; TRBD2 matches 12 bases. Looked up from germline, CDR1 is MDHEN and CDR2 is SYDVKM. This CDR3 is built from 16 residues. V gave up 9 bases and J gave up 0 bases; unmatched junction bases: 9. CDR3 in DNA: TGTGCCAGTAGAACCGGACTAGCGGGAATCTCCTACGAGCAGTACTTC. This translates into CASRTGLAGISYEQYF.

J is TRBJ2-1 and V is TRBV5-1, with 9 positions matching TRBD2. J gave up 6 bases and V 5 bases, and 6 bases lay outside the gene matches. The germline gives CDR1 SGHRS, CDR2 YFSETQ. This CDR3 spans 14 amino acids. The CDR3 region has the DNA TGCGCCAGCAGAGCGTCTAGCGGGGCCAATGAGCAGTTCTTC. It yields the protein CASRASSGANEQFF.

V is TRBV28 and J is TRBJ1-6; D call uncertain. Germline CDR1 MDHEN, CDR2 SYDVKM. The CDR3 is 14 amino acids. The ends were cut back, 2 bases at V and 10 bases at J, with 12 bases in the middle. The DNA for the CDR3 is TGTGCCAGCAGTTTAGTCCAGTGGCCCTCACCCCTCCACTTT. This encodes CASSLVQWPSPLHF.

J is TRBJ2-1 and V is TRBV5-1; D remains ambiguous. This CDR3 comprises 11 residues. Trimming cost V 5 bases and J 5 bases, with 5 bases left between them. Germline lookup yields CDR1 SGHRS and CDR2 YFSETQ. CDR3 sequence reads: CASRVDNEQFF. CDR3 nucleotides: TGCGCCAGCAGAGTAGACAATGAGCAGTTCTTC.

This clone came up a few times. The gene calls are TRBV5-1 and TRBJ1-1; 7 bases fit TRBD1. This CDR3 is built from 14 residues. The V gene end was trimmed by 2 bases and the J gene end by 5 bases; junction bases not matched to a gene: 6. Per germline, CDR1 SGHRS and CDR2 YFSETQ. CDR3 region: CASSFIQGGTEAFF. The CDR3 DNA is TGCGCCAGCAGCTTTATTCAGGGGGGTACTGAAGCTTTCTTT.

The CDR3 nucleotides read TGTGCCAGCAGACACCCCGGGCGCGGGACTAGCGGGAGTTCCTACGAGCAGTACTTC. This encodes CASRHPGRGTSGSSYEQYF. The chain links TRBV11-2 to TRBJ2-7; TRBD2 matches at 14 bases. Germline lookup yields CDR1 SGHAT and CDR2 FQNNGV. The CDR3 length is 19 residues. The ends lost 6 bases at V and 1 base at J; junction bases unmatched: 14.

The chain combines TRBV11-3 with TRBJ2-1; 7 bases align to TRBD2. After removal of 3 bases from V and 8 bases from J, the junction contained 10 bases not matched to a gene. The germline CDR1 and CDR2 sequences are SGHNT and YENEEA. The CDR3 covers 15 residues. This chain's CDR3 is CASSFLGRRNDEQFF. The CDR3 region has the DNA TGTGCCAGCAGCTTTCTCGGGAGGAGGAACGATGAGCAGTTCTTC. The variable domain in full, completed from reference TRBV11-3 and TRBJ2-1, reads EAGVVQSPRYKIIEKKQPVAFWCNPISGHNTLYWYLQNLGQGPELLIRYENEEAVDDSQLPKDRFSAERLKGVDSTLKIQPAELGDSAVYLCASSFLGRRNDEQFFGPGTRLTVL.

The V and J genes are TRBV5-5 and TRBJ1-5, with TRBD1 matching 9 bases. CDR3 length: 14 residues. Looked up from germline, CDR1 is SGHKS and CDR2 is YYEKEE (reference sequence). With 4 bases clipped from V and 6 bases from J, the junction kept 5 bases outside the gene matches. Here the CDR3 DNA reads TGTGCCAGCAGCCGGACAGGGGTCGGTCAGCCCCAGCATTTT. Protein: CASSRTGVGQPQHF.

V and J are TRBV28 and TRBJ1-2; tentatively, D is TRBD1 (6 bases). The ends were cut back, 9 bases at V and 5 bases at J, with 19 bases in the middle. CDR3 length equals 14 residues. Germline V lookup: CDR1 MDHEN, CDR2 SYDVKM. The CDR3 spells CASQRGQPVYGYTF. The CDR3 nucleotides read TGTGCCAGTCAGCGTGGACAGCCCGTGTATGGCTACACCTTC.

This chain links TRBV2 with TRBJ1-5, with 9 nucleotides matching TRBD1. V lost 6 bases, J lost 1 base, and 1 base stayed unmatched. Germline V gene sequence: CDR1 SNHLY, CDR2 FYNNEI. The CDR3 sequence is 14 residues long. The CDR3 protein is CASRGTGSNQPQHF. For the CDR3, the DNA is TGTGCCAGCAGAGGGACAGGGAGCAATCAGCCCCAGCATTTT. The full variable domain, rest sourced from reference TRBV2 and TRBJ1-5, is EPEVTQTPSHQVTQMGQEVILRCVPISNHLYFYWYRQILGQKVEFLVSFYNNEISEKSEIFDDQFSVERPDGSNFTLKIRSTKLEDSAMYFCASRGTGSNQPQHFGDGTRLSIL.

The chain employs TRBV30 and TRBJ1-3, with D unclear. The germline V and J ends were trimmed by 5 bases and 3 bases, with 11 bases remaining between them. Germline-derived CDR1 and CDR2 are GTSNPN and SVGIG (reference sequence). CDR3 size: 13 residues. The CDR3 reads CAWGGGHGNTIYF. CDR3 coding DNA: TGTGCCTGGGGCGGAGGCCATGGAAACACCATATATTTT.

The DNA of the CDR3 is TGTGCCACCAGGGAAGACAGGGGGACTGAAGCTTTCTTT. Its protein product is CATREDRGTEAFF. The chain carries TRBV15 and TRBJ1-1; TRBD1 aligns across 9 bases. Trimming at V came to 6 bases and at J to 5 bases, leaving 4 bases not matched to a gene. The germline V gene has CDR1 LNHNV and CDR2 YYDKDF (reference sequence). This CDR3 contains 13 residues.

The chain links TRBV4-1 to TRBJ1-1, with D unresolved. This CDR3 has 13 residues. Looked up from germline, CDR1 is MGHRA and CDR2 is YSYEKL. The germline V and J ends were trimmed by 0 bases and 6 bases, with 8 bases remaining between them. CDR3 sequence: CASSQDATSEAFF. The CDR3 coding sequence is TGCGCCAGCAGCCAAGATGCGACATCTGAAGCTTTCTTT.

This clone was seen at least ten times. V and J are TRBV10-3 and TRBJ2-2; 12 nucleotides line up with TRBD2. This CDR3 comprises 19 residues. Trimming took 0 bases from V and 1 from J; bases not matched to a gene: 6. The germline CDR1 and CDR2 sequences are ENHRY and SYGVKD. CDR3: CAISESTGTSGRNTGELFF. CDR3 sequence (DNA): TGTGCCATCAGTGAGTCGACAGGGACTAGCGGGCGGAACACCGGGGAGCTGTTTTTT.

V gene TRBV9 combines with J gene TRBJ1-5; unclear D gene. The CDR3 consists of 13 residues. Germline V gives CDR1 SGDLS, CDR2 YYNGEE. The V end lost 1 base, the J end lost 4 bases, and 6 bases lay between the germline ends. This CDR3 is CASSVKSNQPQHF. The CDR3 DNA sequence: TGTGCCAGCAGCGTAAAGAGTAATCAGCCCCAGCATTTT. Looking up the rest from reference TRBV9 and TRBJ1-5 gives the full variable domain: DSGVTQTPKHLITATGQRVTLRCSPRSGDLSVYWYQQSLDQGLQFLIQYYNGEERAKGNILERFSAQQFPDLHSELNLSSLELGDSALYFCASSVKSNQPQHFGDGTRLSIL.

The J gene is TRBJ1-6, the V gene TRBV28; tentative D call: TRBD1 (5 bases). Per the germline V gene, CDR1 is MDHEN and CDR2 is SYDVKM. The germline V and J ends were trimmed by 0 bases and 7 bases, with 10 bases remaining between them. The CDR3 spans 15 residues. This CDR3 reads CASSLWGEGNSPLHF. CDR3 in DNA: TGTGCCAGCAGTTTATGGGGGGAGGGCAATTCACCCCTCCACTTT.

This clone was found a few times. The chain recombines TRBV4-2 with TRBJ2-7, with a tentative D call TRBD2 (5 bases). Germline assignment: CDR1 LGHNA and CDR2 YNFKEQ. CDR3 length: 16 residues. V gave up 0 bases and J gave up 0 bases, with 12 bases separating them. CDR3 nucleotides: TGTGCCAGCAGCCAAGATAAGGAGGTGCCCTCCTACGAGCAGTACTTC. It yields the protein CASSQDKEVPSYEQYF.

This clone was detected only once. The chain combines TRBV20-1 with TRBJ1-4; tentatively, D is TRBD1 (6 bases). CDR3 length: 13 residues. V lost 3 bases and J 8 bases, leaving 13 bases between the germline ends. CDR1 and CDR2 (germline): DFQATT, SNEGSKA (reference sequence). The CDR3 protein is CSASAGGEEKLFF. The CDR3 nucleotides read TGCAGTGCTAGTGCGGGGGGCGAGGAAAAACTGTTTTTT.

This sequence joins TRBV30 and TRBJ2-7; 10 nucleotides agree with TRBD2. The CDR3 totals 16 residues. Germline V gene sequence: CDR1 GTSNPN, CDR2 SVGIG (reference sequence). After removal of 1 base from V and 0 bases from J, the junction contained 6 bases not matched to a gene. The CDR3 protein is CAWSGLLAGGSYEQYF. CDR3 DNA: TGTGCCTGGAGTGGCCTTTTAGCGGGGGGCTCCTACGAGCAGTACTTC.

The chain joins TRBV7-8 to TRBJ2-7; 7 nucleotides line up with TRBD1. This CDR3 has 14 amino acids. Germline CDR1 SGHVS, CDR2 FQNEAQ. The junction had 5 bases not matched to a gene; V was cut back by 1 base and J by 5 bases. The CDR3 nucleotides are TGTGCCAGCAGCTTAGTAGGGACAGTTGACGAGCAGTACTTC. Residues: CASSLVGTVDEQYF.

V usage is TRBV7-6 and J usage is TRBJ1-5; 9 bases are shared with TRBD1. The V gene's germline CDR1 is SGHVS and CDR2 FNYEAQ. The junction had 14 bases not matched to a gene; V was cut back by 8 bases and J by 6 bases. CDR3 length equals 16 residues. DNA of the CDR3: TGTGCCAGCTCCCGATCATCCGGGACAGGGTCTCAGCCCCAGCATTTT. Its protein is CASSRSSGTGSQPQHF.

The V gene is TRBV3-1 (or the pseudogene TRBV3-2), the J gene TRBJ2-1; 7 bases are shared with TRBD2. V lost 4 bases to trimming and J lost 2 bases; unmatched junction nucleotides: 11. CDR1 is LGHDT, CDR2 YNNKEL, per germline (reference sequence). CDR3 length: 17 residues. CDR3 residues: CASSLLGERGTYNEQFF. The CDR3 DNA reads as TGTGCCAGCAGCCTTCTGGGGGAGCGGGGAACCTACAATGAGCAGTTCTTC.

The chain carries TRBV12-3 or TRBV12-4 and TRBJ2-5, with TRBD2 as a possible D gene (6 bases). The CDR3 is 13 residues long. The ends were cut back, 1 base at V and 5 bases at J, with 8 bases in the middle. The CDR3 DNA reads as TGTGCCAGCAGTTTAGGGCGGGGCGAGACCCAGTACTTC. Translating gives CASSLGRGETQYF.

The chain joins TRBV21-1 to TRBJ1-1; the DNA was not compared with TRBD1, the D call given in the table. TRBV21-1 is a documented pseudogene. The CDR3 is 12 amino acids. The CDR3 nucleotides are TGTGCCAGCAGCAAAACAAACACTGAAGCTTTCTTT. It specifies CASSKTNTEAFF.